Presented here are 30 T cell receptor beta chains from one specimen sequenced in a study of vaccination and CD4 T cells after COVID-19 (dated by TCRdb to the early 2020s). The method was PCR. TCRdb shows the sequencer as Illumina iSeq 100. TCR sequencing of DNA from cultured CD4+ T cells used the Oncomine TCR Beta short-read assay at the Johns Hopkins FTIC core. Clones were called with MiXCR by TCRdb after fastp trimmed the public reads at Q25, and only in-frame beta chains were retained. Rows with one shared CDR3 protein collapse into an entry with the most common genes and DNA. The sample has 14,000 or so distinct CDR3 sequences on record, roughly 29% of them singletons. The ten biggest clones cover around 20% of the sample. Their antigens are not known. The sample's treatment or condition label, decoded: approximately 9-day PBMC culture with coronavirus spike peptide pools or control peptides (ViraFEST assay).

Sequenced sample: cultured CD4+ T cells from blood. The source of these receptors is a human donor with COVID-19.

V gene TRBV7-2 combines with J gene TRBJ2-5; 12 bases align to TRBD2. Germline loops: CDR1 SGHTA, CDR2 FQGNSA. V trimming: 5 bases; J trimming: 10 bases; junction bases outside the gene matches: 8. The CDR3 is 14 residues long. The CDR3: CASSLTLAGGDQYF. Here the CDR3 DNA reads TGTGCCAGCAGCCTCACTCTAGCGGGGGGGGACCAGTACTTC.

The genes are TRBV14 and TRBJ2-5; D is ambiguous. This CDR3 spans 15 amino acids. V dropped 5 bases and J dropped 4 bases, with 17 bases sitting between them. The V gene's germline CDR1 is SGHDN and CDR2 FVKESK. The CDR3 spells CASSGDPGLRETQYF. CDR3 sequence (DNA): TGTGCCAGCAGCGGAGACCCGGGCCTAAGAGAGACCCAGTACTTC.

This clonotype was seen a handful of times. V and J are TRBV6-1 and TRBJ1-1; D might be TRBD1 (5 bases). This CDR3 region has 13 residues. V lost 6 bases to trimming and J lost 0 bases, with 8 bases between them. From germline, CDR1 is MNHNS and CDR2 SASEGT. The CDR3, as DNA: TGTGCCAGCAGGGAGACAGTGAACACTGAAGCTTTCTTT. Translated: CASRETVNTEAFF.

This clonotype has more than one count but fewer than ten. The V and J genes are TRBV11-2 and TRBJ1-2; no clear D gene. The germline gives CDR1 SGHAT, CDR2 FQNNGV. CDR3 length: 13 residues. Trimming removed 4 bases from V and 4 bases from J, with 10 bases in between. This CDR3 is CASSSQQFYGYTF. CDR3 in DNA: TGTGCCAGCAGCTCCCAACAATTCTATGGCTACACCTTC.

This clonotype was observed a handful of times. This rearrangement joins TRBV7-8 to TRBJ2-3; 7 positions agree with TRBD2. Trimming at V came to 5 bases and at J to 2 bases, leaving 7 bases not matched to a gene. The CDR3 has 15 residues. CDR1 is SGHVS and CDR2 is FQNEAQ in the germline V gene. The CDR3 here is CASSLTSAFTDTQYF. The CDR3 DNA reads TGTGCCAGCAGCCTTACTAGCGCCTTCACAGATACGCAGTATTTT.

This clonotype was seen once. The chain carries TRBV6-2 or TRBV6-3 and TRBJ2-1; D remains unclear. The CDR3 has 12 residues. The V end was cut by 5 bases, the J end by 7 bases, with 9 bases between. Germline CDR1 and CDR2: MNHEY and SVGEGT. CDR3 nucleotide sequence: TGTGCCAGCAGTAAACGTCAAAATGAGCAGTTCTTC. It specifies CASSKRQNEQFF.

This rearrangement joins TRBV5-1 to TRBJ2-5, with 7 bases fitting TRBD2. The CDR3 extends over 15 amino acids. CDR1 and CDR2 from the germline V gene are SGHRS and YFSETQ. V was clipped by 0 bases and J by 5 bases; unmatched bases: 7. CDR3 nucleotide sequence: TGCGCCAGCAGCTTGGCTGGGGGGGGGTATGAGACCCAGTACTTC. Encoded protein: CASSLAGGGYETQYF.

CDR3 amino acids: CASSPPRVPYEQYF. In DNA, the CDR3 is TGTGCCAGCAGCCCCCCGAGGGTCCCCTACGAGCAGTACTTC. The chain links TRBV7-9 to TRBJ2-7, with D maybe TRBD2 (5 bases). Germline V CDR1 and CDR2: SEHNR, FQNEAQ (reference sequence). The V end lost 5 bases, the J end lost 2 bases, and 13 bases lay between the germline ends. This CDR3 has 14 residues.

The chain has TRBV6-4 and TRBJ1-6; D not resolved. Germline CDR1 is MRHNA and CDR2 is SNTAGT. V lost 3 bases and J 3 bases, leaving 6 bases between the germline ends. The CDR3 is made up of 14 amino acids. The CDR3 sequence is CASSEGSYNSPLHF. The CDR3 DNA reads TGTGCCAGCAGTGAAGGGAGCTATAATTCACCCCTCCACTTT.

This clonotype showed up just a few times. V usage is TRBV7-2 and J usage is TRBJ1-5; 9 bases line up with TRBD1. V lost 5 bases and J lost 2; bases outside the gene matches: 7. Per the germline V gene, CDR1 is SGHTA and CDR2 is FQGNSA. The CDR3 loop spans 16 amino acids. The CDR3 region is CASSQGTGFGNQPQHF. In DNA form, the CDR3 reads TGTGCCAGCAGCCAAGGGACAGGGTTCGGCAATCAGCCCCAGCATTTT. Supplemented by reference TRBV7-2 and TRBJ1-5, the full variable domain reads GAGVSQSPSNKVTEKGKDVELRCDPISGHTALYWYRQSLGQGLEFLIYFQGNSAPDKSGLPSDRFSAERTGGSVSTLTIQRTQQEDSAVYLCASSQGTGFGNQPQHFGDGTRLSIL.

This clonotype was recorded a few times. The J gene is TRBJ2-7, the V gene TRBV6-5; the match to TRBD1 covers 7 bases. CDR3 length: 16 amino acids. V was pared by 0 bases and J by 0 bases, with 5 bases of the junction left unmatched. Germline CDR1 is MNHEY and CDR2 is SVGAGI. The CDR3: CASSYSTGYPSYEQYF. The CDR3, as DNA: TGTGCCAGCAGTTACTCGACAGGGTACCCCTCCTACGAGCAGTACTTC.

V is TRBV12-3 or TRBV12-4 and J is TRBJ2-3; no definite D call. This CDR3 is built from 13 residues. V was trimmed by 6 bases and J by 2 bases, leaving 9 bases between them. The CDR3 sequence is CASRVTATDTQYF. For the CDR3, the DNA is TGTGCCAGCAGGGTTACAGCCACAGATACGCAGTATTTT.

In this sample, this clonotype turned up a few times. The rearrangement links TRBV7-2 to TRBJ1-6; perhaps TRBD1 as D (5 bases). Germline V CDR1 and CDR2: SGHTA, FQGNSA. The CDR3 sequence is 20 residues long. V lost 5 bases to trimming and J lost 0 bases, with 23 bases between them. The CDR3 here is CASSPTVIGQRSSYNSPLHF. CDR3 coding DNA: TGTGCCAGCAGCCCAACGGTTATCGGACAACGGAGCTCCTATAATTCACCCCTCCACTTT.

By frequency in the sample, this clonotype is medium-sized. The chain links TRBV30 to TRBJ1-2, with D tentatively TRBD1 (6 bases). The CDR3 is 10 residues long. CDR1 is GTSNPN and CDR2 is SVGIG in the germline V gene (reference sequence). Trimming removed 4 bases at V and 8 bases at J, with 8 bases between. The CDR3 region is CAWNQGGYTF. CDR3 coding DNA: TGTGCCTGGAATCAGGGGGGCTACACCTTC.

This clonotype was seen only a few times. The rearrangement joins TRBV7-2 to TRBJ1-1; D is perhaps TRBD1 (5 bases). CDR3 length equals 15 residues. Per germline, CDR1 SGHTA and CDR2 FQGNSA. Trimming removed 0 bases from V and 5 bases from J, with 13 bases in between. This CDR3 is CASSLAPGVRTEAFF. The CDR3 nucleotides read TGTGCCAGCAGCTTAGCGCCGGGGGTGAGAACTGAAGCTTTCTTT. The variable domain in full, with the rest retrieved from reference TRBV7-2 and TRBJ1-1, is GAGVSQSPSNKVTEKGKDVELRCDPISGHTALYWYRQSLGQGLEFLIYFQGNSAPDKSGLPSDRFSAERTGGSVSTLTIQRTQQEDSAVYLCASSLAPGVRTEAFFGQGTRLTVV.

This clonotype is large (0.1 to 1%). The V call is TRBV7-2, the J call TRBJ1-2; possible D gene TRBD1, 5 bases. The CDR3 is made up of 15 amino acids. The V end lost 3 bases, the J end lost 0 bases, and 11 bases lay between the germline ends. Germline CDR1 and CDR2: SGHTA and FQGNSA. The CDR3 here is CASSFDTGANYGYTF. CDR3 DNA sequence: TGTGCCAGCAGCTTTGATACAGGTGCTAACTATGGCTACACCTTC.

This clonotype was counted a few times. CDR3 DNA sequence: TGTGCCAGCAGCAAAGACAGCCAAGAGACCCAGTACTTC. It encodes CASSKDSQETQYF. The chain couples TRBV21-1 to TRBJ2-5. TRBV21-1 is a listed pseudogene. The CDR3 is 13 residues long.

This rearrangement joins TRBV29-1 to TRBJ2-5; TRBD2 is a possible D gene (6 bases). The germline V gene encodes CDR1 SQVTM and CDR2 ANQGSEA. This CDR3 has 12 amino acids. The CDR3 sequence: CRAGPQSGAQYF. The CDR3 DNA sequence: TGCAGAGCGGGTCCTCAATCGGGGGCCCAGTACTTC.

This clonotype has more than one count but fewer than ten. The chain recombines TRBV6-1 with TRBJ2-1; TRBD2 matches 14 bases. V trimming: 6 bases; J trimming: 6 bases; junction bases outside the gene matches: 4. Per germline, CDR1 MNHNS and CDR2 SASEGT. The CDR3 runs to 15 residues. The chain's CDR3 is CASRRLAGGLNEQFF. For the CDR3, the DNA is TGTGCCAGCAGAAGACTAGCGGGGGGGCTCAATGAGCAGTTCTTC.

The rearrangement uses TRBV2 and TRBJ2-7, with D tentatively TRBD1 (6 bases). This CDR3 has 14 residues. V was pared by 6 bases and J by 5 bases, with 17 bases between. Germline CDR1 and CDR2: SNHLY and FYNNEI. The CDR3 DNA is TGTGCCAGCAGAAACAGGGAGTTGTTCGACGAGCAGTACTTC. Amino acids: CASRNRELFDEQYF.

This clonotype was recorded a few times. The rearrangement joins TRBV7-2 to TRBJ2-2; 9 nucleotides align to TRBD1. The germline V gene has CDR1 SGHTA and CDR2 FQGNSA. With V trimmed by 3 bases and J by 9 bases, 8 bases remained unmatched. This CDR3 spans 15 amino acids. DNA of the CDR3: TGTGCCAGCAGCTTTACCGGGACAGGGACCAGGGAGCTGTTTTTT. Translating it yields CASSFTGTGTRELFF.

The gene calls are TRBV20-1 and TRBJ2-3, with D perhaps TRBD2 (6 bases). Trimming stripped 6 bases from V and 0 bases from J, with 13 bases between. CDR3 length: 14 amino acids. CDR1 and CDR2 from the germline V gene are DFQATT and SNEGSKA (reference sequence). The CDR3 sequence: CSAPRTTSTDTQYF. In DNA form, the CDR3 reads TGCAGTGCCCCAAGGACTACTAGCACAGATACGCAGTATTTT.

The chain combines TRBV7-9 with TRBJ2-5; D unclear. V shed 2 bases and J shed 6 bases, with 13 bases lying between them. The CDR3 covers 14 residues. Germline-derived CDR1 and CDR2 are SEHNR and FQNEAQ (reference sequence). The DNA of the CDR3 is TGTGCCAGCAGCTTAATGGATTTTATTCAGACCCAGTACTTC. Residues: CASSLMDFIQTQYF.

The genes are TRBV5-4 and TRBJ1-3; unclear D gene. Germline CDR1 and CDR2: SGHNT and YYREEE (reference sequence). CDR3 length: 14 amino acids. V lost 1 base and J 0 bases, leaving 5 bases between the germline ends. The chain's CDR3 is CASSLRNSGNTIYF. DNA of the CDR3: TGTGCCAGCAGCTTGAGAAACTCTGGAAACACCATATATTTT.

In this sample, this clonotype turned up a few times. The chain has TRBV19 and TRBJ2-2, with no clear D. Germline loops: CDR1 LNHDA, CDR2 SQIVND (reference sequence). The V gene lost 8 bases and the J gene lost 4 bases, with 11 bases spanning the gap. The CDR3 sequence is 13 residues long. DNA for the CDR3: TGTGCCAGTGGTTCATTAACCACCGGGGAGCTGTTTTTT. Translated, it gives CASGSLTTGELFF.

J is TRBJ1-5 and V is TRBV6-2 or TRBV6-3; D is possibly TRBD1 (5 bases). The CDR3 has 19 residues. The germline V gene encodes CDR1 MNHEY and CDR2 SVGEGT. Trimming took 2 bases from V and 0 from J, leaving 20 bases between them. The CDR3 coding sequence is TGTGCCAGCAGTTACCTCGGCCGGGGGGGGGTCTATAGCAATCAGCCCCAGCATTTT. Its protein product is CASSYLGRGGVYSNQPQHF.

V gene TRBV12-3 or TRBV12-4 combines with J gene TRBJ2-7; the D gene is possibly TRBD1 (5 bases). The CDR3 spans 13 residues. Trimming shortened V by 3 bases and J by 5 bases, and 11 bases separated the two germline ends. CDR3: CASSLVRAHEQYF. DNA of the CDR3: TGTGCCAGCAGTTTGGTCAGGGCCCACGAGCAGTACTTC.

The rearrangement uses TRBV24-1 and TRBJ2-4; 14 positions match TRBD2. J lost 9 bases, V lost 3 bases, and 6 bases had no gene match. This CDR3 has 16 amino acids. Germline-derived CDR1 and CDR2 are KGHDR and SFDVKD. CDR3 in amino acids: CATSDPGLAGGGIQYF. CDR3 bases: TGTGCCACCAGTGATCCCGGACTAGCGGGGGGTGGCATTCAGTACTTC.

The genes are TRBV10-3 and TRBJ2-2, with D tentatively TRBD1 (5 bases). Germline CDR1 reads ENHRY; CDR2 reads SYGVKD. The CDR3 is 14 residues long. The V gene lost 9 bases and the J gene lost 6 bases, with 17 bases spanning the gap. CDR3 protein: CAMMGQGEAGELFF. The CDR3 DNA reads TGTGCCATGATGGGTCAAGGGGAAGCCGGGGAGCTGTTTTTT.

This clonotype was seen a handful of times. The chain joins TRBV27 to TRBJ1-5, with a possible D match to TRBD1 (6 bases). The ends were cut back, 4 bases at V and 1 base at J, with 11 bases in the middle. The length of the CDR3 is 15 residues. Germline assignment: CDR1 MNHEY and CDR2 SMNVEV (reference sequence). The CDR3 sequence: CASSSYRASNQPQHF. As DNA, the CDR3 is TGTGCCAGCAGTTCATACAGGGCAAGCAATCAGCCCCAGCATTTT.